The clone carrying this T cell receptor beta chain is medium-sized by share. As yet, its antigen is unknown. TCRdb's copy holds only in-frame clones and misses some; the assay was immunoSEQ multiplex PCR. The table lists 6,000 or so clones, around 78% of them singletons. The sample belongs to a study of T cell clonotyping in hematopoietic cell transplantation. Study findings and constraints: Broader posttransplant TCR repertoire diversity was predicted by graft donor and pretransplant recipient Inverse Simpson Index values. Recipient TCR diversity dropped after transplant; expanded clonotypes rose from day 30 to 180.

The source was peripheral blood mononuclear cells, collected 180 days after allogeneic stem cell transplant. The receptor was isolated from a male patient aged 70 to 85 who had an allogeneic stem cell transplant from an unrelated donor, so T cells may come from the graft donor. Some clones in this sample may be carry-over from other donors' samples.

CDR3 DNA sequence: TGTGCCAGCAGCCCCGGACAGGACACCTACGAGCAGTACTTC. This sequence encodes CASSPGQDTYEQYF. J is TRBJ2-7 and V is TRBV9, with 7 bases aligning to TRBD1. CDR1 SGDLS and CDR2 YYNGEE come from the germline V gene. Unmatched junction bases numbered 6, after V lost 4 bases and J lost 2 bases. This CDR3 contains 14 residues.